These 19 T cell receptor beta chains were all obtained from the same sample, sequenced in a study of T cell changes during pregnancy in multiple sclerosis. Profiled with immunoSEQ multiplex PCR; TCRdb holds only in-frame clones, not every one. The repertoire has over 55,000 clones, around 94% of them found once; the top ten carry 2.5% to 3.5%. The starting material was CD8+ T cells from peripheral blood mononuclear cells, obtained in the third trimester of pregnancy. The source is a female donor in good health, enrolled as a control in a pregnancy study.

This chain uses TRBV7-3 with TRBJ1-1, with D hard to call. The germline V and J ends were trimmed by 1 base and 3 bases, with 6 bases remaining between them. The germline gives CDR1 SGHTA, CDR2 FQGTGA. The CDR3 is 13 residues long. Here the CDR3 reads CASSLRQDTEAFF. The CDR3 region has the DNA TGTGCCAGCAGCTTAAGACAAGACACTGAAGCTTTCTTT.

The CDR3 nucleotides are TGTGCCAGCAGCTCAGGGTTCAATGAGCAGTTCTTC. It encodes CASSSGFNEQFF. The rearrangement links TRBV27 to TRBJ2-1; TRBD1 is a possible D gene (5 bases). V lost 6 bases, J lost 6 bases, and 9 bases lay in between. This CDR3 has 12 amino acids. Germline loops: CDR1 MNHEY, CDR2 SMNVEV (reference sequence).

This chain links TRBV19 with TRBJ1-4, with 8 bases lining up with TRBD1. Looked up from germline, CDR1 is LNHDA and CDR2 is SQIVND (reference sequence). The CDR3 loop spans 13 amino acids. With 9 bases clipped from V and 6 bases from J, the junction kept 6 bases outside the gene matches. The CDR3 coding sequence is TGTGCCAGCACAGGGGGAATGGATGAAAAACTGTTTTTT. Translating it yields CASTGGMDEKLFF.

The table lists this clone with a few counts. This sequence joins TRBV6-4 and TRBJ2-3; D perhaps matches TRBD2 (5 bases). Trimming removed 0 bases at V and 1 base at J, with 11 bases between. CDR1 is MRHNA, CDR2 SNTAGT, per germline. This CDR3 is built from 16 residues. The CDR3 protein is CASSDSGGRGTDTQYF. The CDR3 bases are TGTGCCAGCAGTGACTCAGGAGGAAGGGGCACAGATACGCAGTATTTT.

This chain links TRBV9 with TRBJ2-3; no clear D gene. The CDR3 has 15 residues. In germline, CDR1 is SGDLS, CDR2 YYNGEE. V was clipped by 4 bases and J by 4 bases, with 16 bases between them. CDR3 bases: TGTGCCAGCAGCCAAACTCGGGTGATGTCAGATACGCAGTATTTT. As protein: CASSQTRVMSDTQYF.

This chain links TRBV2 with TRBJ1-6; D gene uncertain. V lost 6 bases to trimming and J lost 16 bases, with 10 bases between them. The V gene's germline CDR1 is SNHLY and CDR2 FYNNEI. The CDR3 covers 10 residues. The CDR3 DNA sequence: TGTGCCAGCAGGGGAGTATTGCTCCACTTT. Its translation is CASRGVLLHF.

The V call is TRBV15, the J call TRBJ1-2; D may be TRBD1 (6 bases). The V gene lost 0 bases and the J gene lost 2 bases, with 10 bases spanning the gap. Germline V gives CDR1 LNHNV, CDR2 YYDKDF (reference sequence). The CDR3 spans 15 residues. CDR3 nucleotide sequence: TGTGCCACCAGCAGAGAATGGGACACCAACTATGGCTACACCTTC. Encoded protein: CATSREWDTNYGYTF.

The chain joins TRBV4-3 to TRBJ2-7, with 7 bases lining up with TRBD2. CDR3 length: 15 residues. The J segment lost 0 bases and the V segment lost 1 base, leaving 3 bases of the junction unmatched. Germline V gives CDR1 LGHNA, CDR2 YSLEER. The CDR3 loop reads CASSQGGGGSYEQYF. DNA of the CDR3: TGCGCCAGCAGCCAAGGAGGCGGGGGCTCCTACGAGCAGTACTTC.

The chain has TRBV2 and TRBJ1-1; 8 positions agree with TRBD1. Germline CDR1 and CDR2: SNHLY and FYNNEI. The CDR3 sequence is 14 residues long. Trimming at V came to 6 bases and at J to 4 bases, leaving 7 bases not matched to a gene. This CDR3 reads CASRVRGRVTEAFF. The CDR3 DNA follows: TGTGCCAGCAGAGTCAGGGGGCGCGTCACTGAAGCTTTCTTT.

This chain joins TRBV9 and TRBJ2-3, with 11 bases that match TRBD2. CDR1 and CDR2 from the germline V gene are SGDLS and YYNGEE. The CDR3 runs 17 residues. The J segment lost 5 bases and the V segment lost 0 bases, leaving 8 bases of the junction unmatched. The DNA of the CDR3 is TGTGCCAGCAGCGTAGAAGGTAGCGGGGGGGCAGAAGATACGCAGTATTTT. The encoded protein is CASSVEGSGGAEDTQYF.

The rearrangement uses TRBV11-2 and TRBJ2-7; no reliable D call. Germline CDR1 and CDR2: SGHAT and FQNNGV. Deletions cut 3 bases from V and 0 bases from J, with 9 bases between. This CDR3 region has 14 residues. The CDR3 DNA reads TGTGCCAGCAGCTTTTTCCCCAGCTCCTACGAGCAGTACTTC. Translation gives CASSFFPSSYEQYF. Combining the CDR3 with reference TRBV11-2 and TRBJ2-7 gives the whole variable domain EAGVAQSPRYKIIEKRQSVAFWCNPISGHATLYWYQQILGQGPKLLIQFQNNGVVDDSQLPKDRFSAERLKGVDSTLKIQPAKLEDSAVYLCASSFFPSSYEQYFGPGTRLTVT.

CDR3 sequence (DNA): TGTGCCAGCGCGGGACCAGGGTTGCACTATGGCTACACCTTC. Amino acids: CASAGPGLHYGYTF. This sequence joins TRBV27 and TRBJ1-2, with D maybe TRBD1 (5 bases). Trimming removed 8 bases at V and 3 bases at J, with 16 bases between. CDR1 is MNHEY and CDR2 is SMNVEV in the germline V gene (reference sequence). The CDR3 runs 14 residues.

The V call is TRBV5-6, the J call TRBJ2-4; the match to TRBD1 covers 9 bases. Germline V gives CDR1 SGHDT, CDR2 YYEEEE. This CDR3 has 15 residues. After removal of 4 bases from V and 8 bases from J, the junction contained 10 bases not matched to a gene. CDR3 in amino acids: CASSQGQGHRDIQYF. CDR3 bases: TGTGCCAGCAGCCAAGGACAGGGGCATAGGGACATTCAGTACTTC.

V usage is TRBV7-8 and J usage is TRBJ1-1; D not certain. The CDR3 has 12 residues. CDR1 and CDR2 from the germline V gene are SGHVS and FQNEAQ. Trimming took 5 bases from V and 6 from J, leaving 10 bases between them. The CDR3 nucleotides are TGTGCCAGCAGCCAAGCGGCCCCTGAAGCTTTCTTT. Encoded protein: CASSQAAPEAFF. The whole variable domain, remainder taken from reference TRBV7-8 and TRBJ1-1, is GAGVSQSPRYKVAKRGQDVALRCDPISGHVSLFWYQQALGQGPEFLTYFQNEAQLDKSGLPSDRFFAERPEGSVSTLKIQRTQQEDSAVYLCASSQAAPEAFFGQGTRLTVV.

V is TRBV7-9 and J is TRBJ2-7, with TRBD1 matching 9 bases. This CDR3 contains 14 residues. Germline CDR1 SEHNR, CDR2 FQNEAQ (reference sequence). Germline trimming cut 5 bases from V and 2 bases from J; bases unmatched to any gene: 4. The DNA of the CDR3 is TGTGCCAGCAGCACGACAGGGGGTACCTACGAGCAGTACTTC. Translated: CASSTTGGTYEQYF.

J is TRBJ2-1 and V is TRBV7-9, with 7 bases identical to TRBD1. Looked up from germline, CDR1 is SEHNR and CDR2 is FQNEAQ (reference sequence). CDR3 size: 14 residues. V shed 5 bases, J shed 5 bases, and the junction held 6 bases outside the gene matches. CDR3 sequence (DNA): TGTGCCAGCAGCCCTGAGGGGACAGACAATGAGCAGTTCTTC. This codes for CASSPEGTDNEQFF.

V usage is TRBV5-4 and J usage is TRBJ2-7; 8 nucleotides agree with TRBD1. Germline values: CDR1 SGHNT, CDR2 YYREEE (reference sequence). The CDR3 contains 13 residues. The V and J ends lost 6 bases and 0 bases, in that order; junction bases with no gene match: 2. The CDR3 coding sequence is TGTGCCAGCACGACAGGGGACTCCTACGAGCAGTACTTC. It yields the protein CASTTGDSYEQYF.

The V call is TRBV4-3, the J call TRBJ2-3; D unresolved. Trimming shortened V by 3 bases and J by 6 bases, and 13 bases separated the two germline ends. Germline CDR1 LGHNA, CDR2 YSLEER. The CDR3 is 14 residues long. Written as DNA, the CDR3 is TGCGCCAGCAGCCATTCAACCGGAGCGGATACGCAGTATTTT. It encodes CASSHSTGADTQYF.

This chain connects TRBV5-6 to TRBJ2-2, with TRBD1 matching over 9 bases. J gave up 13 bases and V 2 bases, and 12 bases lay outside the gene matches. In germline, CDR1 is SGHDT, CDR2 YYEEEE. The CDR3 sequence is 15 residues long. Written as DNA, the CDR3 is TGTGCCAGCAGCTTAAGGACAGGGGATAGGAGTTCGCTGTTTTTT. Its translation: CASSLRTGDRSSLFF.